Presented here are 4 T cell receptor beta chains from one specimen sequenced in a study of blood T cell repertoires in COVID-19. Method: immunoSEQ multiplex PCR; TCRdb's copy keeps in-frame clones and lacks some. The sample includes hundreds of thousands of clones, around 82% seen only once; the top ten take approximately 5%. Sequenced: PBMCs or T cells enriched from blood (not recorded which). Every receptor here comes from a woman in her forties or fifties who had been exposed to COVID-19.

This clone was detected once. The genes are TRBV2 and TRBJ2-7, with 9 bases matching TRBD1. CDR1 is SNHLY and CDR2 is FYNNEI in the germline V gene. The CDR3 sequence is 14 residues long. The junction had 7 bases not matched to a gene; V was cut back by 7 bases and J by 3 bases. CDR3 coding DNA: TGTGCCAGCACCACGGACAGGGGAGTCTACGAGCAGTACTTC. Residues: CASTTDRGVYEQYF.

The chain combines TRBV19 with TRBJ2-1; TRBD1 might be the D (6 bases). V was clipped by 2 bases and J by 4 bases, with 9 bases between them. Germline CDR1 is LNHDA and CDR2 is SQIVND (reference sequence). The CDR3 is 14 residues long. CDR3 region: CASSITGKYNEQFF. The CDR3 coding sequence is TGTGCCAGTAGTATAACAGGGAAATACAATGAGCAGTTCTTC.

This chain links TRBV2 with TRBJ2-2; D is uncertain. Per germline, CDR1 SNHLY and CDR2 FYNNEI. This CDR3 is built from 14 residues. V lost 3 bases and J lost 7, with 12 bases in between. CDR3 sequence (DNA): TGTGCCAGCAGTGAGCATCCCGGGTTCGGGGAGCTGTTTTTT. It encodes CASSEHPGFGELFF.

The table lists this clone with a count of one. The chain employs TRBV9 and TRBJ2-7; 7 bases agree with TRBD1. Germline lookup yields CDR1 SGDLS and CDR2 YYNGEE. J was trimmed by 6 bases and V by 0 bases; bases with no gene match: 6. The CDR3 extends over 14 amino acids. The CDR3 reads CASSVDRTGGEQYF. CDR3 nucleotides: TGTGCCAGCAGCGTAGACAGGACAGGCGGCGAGCAGTACTTC.